This TCR beta chain appears in the sequencing data of a study of blood T cell repertoires in COVID-19. Study background: COVID-19 samples, acute and convalescent, were from the United States, Italy and Spain. T cells, B-cell-depleted T cells, or PBMCs supplied cDNA or gDNA.

Authors' data handling: Amplification with reference gene primers provided the estimates of nucleated cell counts. Assay: immunoSEQ multiplex PCR; the TCRdb copy retains only in-frame clones and omits some. V and J calls and clone size come straight from that table; D and trimming were deduced from the DNA. Counted here are about 83,000 clones, approximately 88% occurring once; the ten biggest clones make up approximately 5.1%. This receptor was identified in a man aged 60 to 75 with acute or convalescent COVID-19. The specimen was peripheral blood.

CDR3 residues: CASSLGLQRSQPQHF. The DNA for the CDR3 is TGTGCCAGCAGCTTGGGACTTCAGAGGTCTCAGCCCCAGCATTTT. This chain links TRBV7-8 with TRBJ1-5; possibly TRBD1 for D (5 bases). V lost 3 bases and J 6 bases, leaving 15 bases between the germline ends. Per germline, CDR1 SGHVS and CDR2 FQNEAQ. This CDR3 region has 15 residues.